This section outlines one TCR beta chain sequence together with its context. Its antigen is currently not known. Per-nucleotide qualities are absent, and no much larger clonotype sits a single base away. Libraries were constructed by the immunoSEQ multiplex PCR assay. In TCRdb, the immuneACCESS table is reduced to in-frame sequences with V and J assigned. These tables do not hold every clone; where another copy was compared, an unresolved V gene accounts for under half, and the others remain unexplained. For this sample the table gives approximately 16,000 clones, of which roughly 80% were detected only once. The ten most abundant clones make up roughly 17% of the sample. These data belong to a study of T cell changes during pregnancy in multiple sclerosis (dated by TCRdb to between 2018 and 2021). In terms of the full investigation: The study looked at changes in the T cell repertoire across pregnancy in women with multiple sclerosis.

After removal of 4 bases from V and 1 base from J, the junction retains 9 bases not matched to a gene. From the cysteine through the phenylalanine, the CDR3 covers 16 amino acids. The read is trimmed to its CDR3 DNA, 48 bases read in frame from base 1. CDR1 and CDR2, per the germline V gene, are MNHNS and SASEGT. The TCR comes from a female donor in good health, enrolled as a control in a pregnancy study. The rearranged segments are TRBV6-1 and TRBJ2-7; the central 8 bases match TRBD2. The starting material was CD8+ T cells from peripheral blood mononuclear cells, obtained after pregnancy. The CDR3 protein: CASSGGIGGGSYEQYF. The DNA reads TGTGCCAGCAGTGGAGGGATCGGGGGGGGGTCCTACGAGCAGTACTTC.